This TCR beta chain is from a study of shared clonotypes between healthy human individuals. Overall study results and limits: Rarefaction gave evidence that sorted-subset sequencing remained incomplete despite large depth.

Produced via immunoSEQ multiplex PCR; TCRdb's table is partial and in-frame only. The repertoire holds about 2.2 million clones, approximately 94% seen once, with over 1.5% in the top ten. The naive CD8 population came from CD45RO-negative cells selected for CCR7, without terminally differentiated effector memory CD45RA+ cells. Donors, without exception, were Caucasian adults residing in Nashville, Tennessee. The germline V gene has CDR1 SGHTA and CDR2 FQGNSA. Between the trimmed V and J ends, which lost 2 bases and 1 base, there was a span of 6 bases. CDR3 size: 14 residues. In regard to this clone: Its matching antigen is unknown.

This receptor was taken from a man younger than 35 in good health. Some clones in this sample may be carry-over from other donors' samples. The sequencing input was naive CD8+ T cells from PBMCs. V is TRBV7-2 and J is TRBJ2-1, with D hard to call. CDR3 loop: CASSLIASYNEQFF. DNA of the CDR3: TGTGCCAGCAGCTTAATAGCATCCTACAATGAGCAGTTCTTC.